This TCR beta chain appears in the sequencing data of a study of Ad26.COV2.S vaccination and SARS-CoV-2 variants. Study conclusions and caveats: Total T cell responses may have been underestimated by the TCR breadth and depth analyses.

Sample treatment: roughly 18 received Ad26.COV2.S at low or high dose, single or two shots; about 5 received placebo; per-sample allocation not given. The samples were gathered on day 63 after the first injection of vaccine or placebo. Clones were sequenced by immunoSEQ multiplex PCR, and TCRdb holds only the in-frame ones, with some missing. The table includes about 350,000 clones, 80% to 90% detected once. J lost 3 bases, V lost 7 bases, and 5 bases had no gene match. The CDR3 length is 13 residues. Per the germline V gene, CDR1 is ENHRY and CDR2 is SYGVKD. On this clone: Its antigen is currently unknown.

The chain recombines TRBV10-3 with TRBJ2-7; TRBD1 agrees at 8 bases. Sequences were derived from peripheral blood, sampled in a trial of Ad26.COV2.S vaccine versus placebo. This clonotype was obtained from a person between 18 and 59 years old who received the Ad26.COV2.S COVID-19 vaccine or a placebo. The CDR3 nucleotides read TGTGCCATCACCCCAGGGGGCGGCTACGAGCAGTACTTC. Protein sequence: CAITPGGGYEQYF.